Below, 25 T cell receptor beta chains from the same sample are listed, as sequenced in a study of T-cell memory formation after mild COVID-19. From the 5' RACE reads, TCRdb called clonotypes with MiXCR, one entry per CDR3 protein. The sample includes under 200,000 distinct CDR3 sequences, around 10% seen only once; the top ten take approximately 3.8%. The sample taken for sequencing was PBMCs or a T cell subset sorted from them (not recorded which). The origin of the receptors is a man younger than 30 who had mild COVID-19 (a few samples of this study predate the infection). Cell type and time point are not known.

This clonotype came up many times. CDR3 region: CASSRTGTESYEQYV. The DNA of the CDR3 is TGTGCCAGCAGCAGAACCGGGACGGAATCCTACGAGCAGTACGTC. This chain joins TRBV5-5 and TRBJ2-7; TRBD1 or TRBD2 may be the D gene (5 bases each). V was cut by 4 bases and J by 1 base, with 15 bases left in between. Germline CDR1 reads SGHKS; CDR2 reads YYEKEE (reference sequence). CDR3 length: 15 amino acids.

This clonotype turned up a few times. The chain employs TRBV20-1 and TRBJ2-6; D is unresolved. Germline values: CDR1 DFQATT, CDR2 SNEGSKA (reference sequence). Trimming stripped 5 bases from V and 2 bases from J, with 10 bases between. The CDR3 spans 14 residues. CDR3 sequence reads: CSAVPRTGANVLTF. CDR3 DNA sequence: TGCAGTGCTGTCCCAAGAACTGGGGCCAACGTCCTGACTTTC.

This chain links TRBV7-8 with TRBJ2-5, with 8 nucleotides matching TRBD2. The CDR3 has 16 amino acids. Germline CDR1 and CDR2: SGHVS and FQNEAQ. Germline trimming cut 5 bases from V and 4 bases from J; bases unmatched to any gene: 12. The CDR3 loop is CASSPGTSRVVETQYF. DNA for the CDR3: TGTGCCAGCAGCCCGGGGACTAGTAGGGTTGTAGAGACCCAGTACTTC.

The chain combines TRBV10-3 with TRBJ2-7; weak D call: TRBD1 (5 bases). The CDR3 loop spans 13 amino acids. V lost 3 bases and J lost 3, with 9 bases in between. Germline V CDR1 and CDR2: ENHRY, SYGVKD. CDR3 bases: TGTGCCATCAGTGATCGACAGAACTACGAGCAGTACTTC. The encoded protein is CAISDRQNYEQYF.

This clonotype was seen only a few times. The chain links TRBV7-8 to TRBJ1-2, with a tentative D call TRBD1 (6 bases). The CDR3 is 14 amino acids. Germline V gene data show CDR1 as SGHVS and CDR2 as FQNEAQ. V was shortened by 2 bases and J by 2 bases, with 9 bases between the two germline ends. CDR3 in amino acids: CASSLQGPNYGYTF. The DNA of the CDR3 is TGTGCCAGCAGCTTACAGGGGCCCAACTATGGCTACACCTTC. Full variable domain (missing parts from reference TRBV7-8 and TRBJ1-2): GAGVSQSPRYKVAKRGQDVALRCDPISGHVSLFWYQQALGQGPEFLTYFQNEAQLDKSGLPSDRFFAERPEGSVSTLKIQRTQQEDSAVYLCASSLQGPNYGYTFGSGTRLTVV.

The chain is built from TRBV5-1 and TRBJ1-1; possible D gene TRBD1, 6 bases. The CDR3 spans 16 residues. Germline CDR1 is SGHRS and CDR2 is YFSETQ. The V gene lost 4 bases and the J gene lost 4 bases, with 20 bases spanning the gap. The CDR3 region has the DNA TGCGCCAGCAGCAACGGGCCTTTGGGAGGGGGCACTGAAGCTTTCTTT. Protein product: CASSNGPLGGGTEAFF.

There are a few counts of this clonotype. The CDR3 nucleotides read TGTGCCAGCAGCCTGGACGGAGGGGGCAAAAATGAAAAACTGTTTTTT. Amino acid sequence: CASSLDGGGKNEKLFF. This chain joins TRBV21-1 and TRBJ1-4; TRBD1 was called by the table and not checked on the DNA. TRBV21-1 is given as a pseudogene. This CDR3 spans 16 amino acids.

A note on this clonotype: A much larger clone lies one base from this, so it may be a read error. CDR3 in amino acids: CASSLQSGEDKQYF. CDR3 DNA sequence: TGCGCCAGCAGCTTGCAAAGCGGGGAGGACAAGCAGTACTTC. This chain uses TRBV5-1 with TRBJ2-7, with 7 positions matching TRBD2. The CDR3 loop spans 14 amino acids. From germline, CDR1 is SGHRS and CDR2 YFSETQ. J gave up 8 bases and V 1 base, and 9 bases lay outside the gene matches.

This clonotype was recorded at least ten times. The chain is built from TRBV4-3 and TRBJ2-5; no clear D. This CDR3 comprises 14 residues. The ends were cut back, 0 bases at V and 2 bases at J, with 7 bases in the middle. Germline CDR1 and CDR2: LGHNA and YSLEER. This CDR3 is CASSQEYSQETQYF. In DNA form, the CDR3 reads TGCGCCAGCAGCCAAGAATACAGTCAAGAGACCCAGTACTTC.

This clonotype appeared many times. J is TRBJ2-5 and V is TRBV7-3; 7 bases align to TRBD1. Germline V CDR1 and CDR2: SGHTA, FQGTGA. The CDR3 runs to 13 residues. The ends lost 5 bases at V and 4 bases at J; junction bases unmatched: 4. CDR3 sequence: CASSRTGGETQYF. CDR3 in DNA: TGTGCCAGCAGCCGGACAGGAGGAGAGACCCAGTACTTC.

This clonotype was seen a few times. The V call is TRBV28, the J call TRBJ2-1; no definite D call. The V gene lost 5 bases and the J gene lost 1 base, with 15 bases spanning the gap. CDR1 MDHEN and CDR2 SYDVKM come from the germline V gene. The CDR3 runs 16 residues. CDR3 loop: CASSALVAASYNEQFF. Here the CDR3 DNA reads TGTGCCAGCAGTGCGCTCGTGGCGGCATCCTACAATGAGCAGTTCTTC.

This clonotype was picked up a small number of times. CDR3 nucleotides: TGTGCCAGCAGCGTAGAGACAGCAGCTAACTATGGCTACACCTTC. Translated, it gives CASSVETAANYGYTF. The chain employs TRBV9 and TRBJ1-2; D possibly corresponds to TRBD1 (5 bases). Germline CDR1 and CDR2: SGDLS and YYNGEE. The CDR3 runs 15 residues. The V end lost 0 bases, the J end lost 0 bases, and 9 bases lay between the germline ends.

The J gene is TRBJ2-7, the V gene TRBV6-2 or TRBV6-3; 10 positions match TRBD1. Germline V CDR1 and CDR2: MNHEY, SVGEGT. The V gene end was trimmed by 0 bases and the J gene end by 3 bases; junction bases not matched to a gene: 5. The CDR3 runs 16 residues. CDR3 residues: CASSYSSGTGDYEQYF. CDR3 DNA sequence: TGTGCCAGCAGTTACTCCTCCGGGACAGGGGACTACGAGCAGTACTTC.

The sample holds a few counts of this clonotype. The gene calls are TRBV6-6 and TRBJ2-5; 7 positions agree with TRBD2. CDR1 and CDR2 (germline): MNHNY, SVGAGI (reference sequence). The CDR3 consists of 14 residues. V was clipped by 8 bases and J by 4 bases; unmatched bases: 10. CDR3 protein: CASHHLSGAETQYF. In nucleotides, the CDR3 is TGTGCCAGCCATCACCTGAGCGGGGCAGAGACCCAGTACTTC.

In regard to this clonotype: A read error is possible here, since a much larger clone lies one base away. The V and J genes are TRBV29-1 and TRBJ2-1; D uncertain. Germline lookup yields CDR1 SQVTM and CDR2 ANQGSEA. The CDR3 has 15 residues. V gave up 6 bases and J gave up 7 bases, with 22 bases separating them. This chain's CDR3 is CSVSHSGGLGNEQFF. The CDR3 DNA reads TGCAGCGTCTCCCATTCGGGTGGGCTGGGGAATGAGCAGTTCTTC.

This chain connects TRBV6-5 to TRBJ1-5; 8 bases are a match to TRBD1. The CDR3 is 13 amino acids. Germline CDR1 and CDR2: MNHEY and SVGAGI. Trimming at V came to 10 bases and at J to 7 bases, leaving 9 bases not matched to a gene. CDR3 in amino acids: CATRQGKGQPQHF. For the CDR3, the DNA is TGTGCCACCCGACAGGGGAAGGGACAGCCCCAGCATTTT.

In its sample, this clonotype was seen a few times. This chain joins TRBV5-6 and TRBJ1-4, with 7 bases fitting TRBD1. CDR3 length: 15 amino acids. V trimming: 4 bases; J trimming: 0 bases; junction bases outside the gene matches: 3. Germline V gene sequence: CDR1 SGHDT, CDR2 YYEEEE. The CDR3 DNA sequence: TGTGCCAGCAGCCGACAGGGCTCAACTAATGAAAAACTGTTTTTT. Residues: CASSRQGSTNEKLFF.

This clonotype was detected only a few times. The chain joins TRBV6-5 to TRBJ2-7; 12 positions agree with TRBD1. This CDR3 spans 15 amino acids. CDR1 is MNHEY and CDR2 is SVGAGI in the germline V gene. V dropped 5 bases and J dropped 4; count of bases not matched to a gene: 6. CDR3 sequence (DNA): TGTGCCAGCAGTCGCGGGACAGGGGGCGCTTACGAGCAGTACGTC. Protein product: CASSRGTGGAYEQYV.

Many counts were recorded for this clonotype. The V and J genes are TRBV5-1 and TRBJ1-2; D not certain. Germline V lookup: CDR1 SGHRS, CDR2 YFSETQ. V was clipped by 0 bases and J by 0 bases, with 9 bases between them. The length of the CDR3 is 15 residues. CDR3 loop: CASSLGLGPNYGYTF. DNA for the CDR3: TGCGCCAGCAGCTTGGGTCTAGGCCCTAACTATGGCTACACCTTC.

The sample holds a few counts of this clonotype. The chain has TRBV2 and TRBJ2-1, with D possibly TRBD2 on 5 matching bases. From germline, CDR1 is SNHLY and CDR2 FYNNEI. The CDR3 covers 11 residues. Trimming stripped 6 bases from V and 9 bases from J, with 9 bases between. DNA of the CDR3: TGTGCCAGCAGAGCGGTACCTGAGCAGTTCTTC. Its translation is CASRAVPEQFF.

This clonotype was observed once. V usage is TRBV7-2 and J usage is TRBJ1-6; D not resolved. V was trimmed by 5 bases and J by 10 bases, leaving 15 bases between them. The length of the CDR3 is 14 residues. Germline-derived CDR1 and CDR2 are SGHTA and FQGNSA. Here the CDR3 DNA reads TGTGCCAGCAGCCCACGGATGATTGGGTCACCCCTCCACTTT. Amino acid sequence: CASSPRMIGSPLHF.

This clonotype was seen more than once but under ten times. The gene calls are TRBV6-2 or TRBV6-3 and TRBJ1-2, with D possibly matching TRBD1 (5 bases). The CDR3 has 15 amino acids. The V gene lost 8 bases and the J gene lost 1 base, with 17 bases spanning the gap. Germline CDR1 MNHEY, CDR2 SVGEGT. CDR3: CASGTRLSLNYGYTF. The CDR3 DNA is TGTGCCAGCGGGACCCGACTGAGTCTTAACTATGGCTACACCTTC.

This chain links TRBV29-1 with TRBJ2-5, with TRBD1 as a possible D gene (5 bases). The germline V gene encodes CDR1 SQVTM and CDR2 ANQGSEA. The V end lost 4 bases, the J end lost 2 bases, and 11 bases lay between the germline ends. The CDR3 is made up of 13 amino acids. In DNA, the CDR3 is TGCAGCGTTGGAAGGGGCGAGCAAGAGACCCAGTACTTC. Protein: CSVGRGEQETQYF.

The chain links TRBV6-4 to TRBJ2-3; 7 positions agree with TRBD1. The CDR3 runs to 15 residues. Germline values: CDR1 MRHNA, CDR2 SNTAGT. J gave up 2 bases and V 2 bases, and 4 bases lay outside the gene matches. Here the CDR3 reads CASSDRDSFTDTQYF. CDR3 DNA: TGTGCCAGCAGTGACAGGGACAGTTTCACAGATACGCAGTATTTT.

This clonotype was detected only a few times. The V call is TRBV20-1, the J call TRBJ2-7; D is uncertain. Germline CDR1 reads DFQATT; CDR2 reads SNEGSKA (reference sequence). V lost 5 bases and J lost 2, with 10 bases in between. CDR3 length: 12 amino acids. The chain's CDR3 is CSAGSRAYEQYF. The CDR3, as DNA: TGCAGTGCTGGCTCCCGGGCCTACGAGCAGTACTTC.